This is a list of T cell receptor beta chains from one sample in a study of CD8 T cells in Susac syndrome. MiXCR, run by TCRdb on the immunoSEQ multiplex PCR reads, gives a single entry per CDR3 protein. The data show some 110,000 distinct CDR3 sequences, about 93% seen once. The sequencing input was CD4+ T cells from PBMCs. The receptor source for this set is a human donor in good health. CDR3s include the opening cysteine and the closing phenylalanine or tryptophan. The order of the fields is V gene, clone size, D gene, J gene, CDR3 protein, CDR3 DNA. A D gene is named only where the DNA matches it firmly. The size field is filled for only some rows; it gives once, few, many or a size class.

v_gene: TRBV5-1
abundance: .
d_gene: TRBD2
j_gene: TRBJ2-1
CDR3aa: CASSALAESSYNEQFF
CDR3nt: TGCGCCAGCAGCGCCCTAGCGGAGAGCTCCTACAATGAGCAGTTCTTC

v_gene: TRBV7-8
abundance: .
d_gene: .
j_gene: TRBJ2-3
CDR3aa: CASSPSVVVALKHTDTQYF
CDR3nt: TGTGCCAGCAGTCCTTCTGTAGTAGTAGCGTTGAAACACACGGATACGCAGTATTTT

v_gene: TRBV30
abundance: .
d_gene: TRBD2
j_gene: TRBJ2-1
CDR3aa: CAWSGTGLVGIKQFF
CDR3nt: TGTGCCTGGAGTGGGACGGGACTAGTTGGGATAAAGCAGTTCTTC

v_gene: TRBV4-2
abundance: .
d_gene: TRBD2
j_gene: TRBJ2-3
CDR3aa: CASSLSGTSGTDTQYF
CDR3nt: TGTGCCAGCAGCCTCTCCGGGACTAGCGGCACAGATACGCAGTATTTT

v_gene: TRBV29-1
abundance: .
d_gene: .
j_gene: TRBJ1-2
CDR3aa: CSASEGDGYGYTF
CDR3nt: TGCAGCGCCTCAGAGGGGGACGGCTATGGCTACACCTTC

v_gene: TRBV12-3/TRBV12-4
abundance: .
d_gene: TRBD1
j_gene: TRBJ1-4
CDR3aa: CASSLNRGLDEKLFF
CDR3nt: TGTGCCAGCAGTTTGAACAGGGGGCTGGATGAAAAACTGTTTTTT

v_gene: TRBV12-3/TRBV12-4
abundance: .
d_gene: .
j_gene: TRBJ2-5
CDR3aa: CASSFPSGPRGGETQYF
CDR3nt: TGTGCCAGCAGTTTCCCTTCCGGGCCCCGGGGTGGGGAGACCCAGTACTTC

v_gene: TRBV6-5
abundance: .
d_gene: .
j_gene: TRBJ2-1
CDR3aa: CASRTKVLGGGEQFF
CDR3nt: TGTGCCAGCAGGACAAAGGTATTGGGAGGGGGTGAGCAGTTCTTC

v_gene: TRBV20-1
abundance: once
d_gene: .
j_gene: TRBJ2-7
CDR3aa: CSANRGFYEQYF
CDR3nt: TGCAGTGCTAATCGGGGGTTTTACGAGCAGTACTTC

v_gene: TRBV5-1
abundance: .
d_gene: TRBD2
j_gene: TRBJ2-1
CDR3aa: CASSTNPGTSGREQFF
CDR3nt: TGCGCCAGCAGCACGAATCCCGGGACTAGCGGGAGGGAGCAGTTCTTC

v_gene: TRBV6-1
abundance: .
d_gene: .
j_gene: TRBJ2-7
CDR3aa: CASSVTGRDTNEQYF
CDR3nt: TGTGCCAGCAGTGTCACAGGGCGGGATACTAACGAGCAGTACTTC

v_gene: TRBV12-3/TRBV12-4
abundance: .
d_gene: TRBD2
j_gene: TRBJ2-1
CDR3aa: CASSPRTSGRASEQFF
CDR3nt: TGTGCCAGCAGTCCGAGGACTAGCGGGAGGGCATCTGAGCAGTTCTTC

v_gene: TRBV15
abundance: .
d_gene: .
j_gene: TRBJ2-1
CDR3aa: CATSRDLSRADEQFF
CDR3nt: TGTGCCACCAGCAGAGATCTAAGCAGGGCAGATGAGCAGTTCTTC

v_gene: TRBV12-3/TRBV12-4
abundance: .
d_gene: TRBD1
j_gene: TRBJ1-1
CDR3aa: CASSLGGTGLEAFF
CDR3nt: TGTGCCAGCAGTCTAGGGGGGACAGGGCTGGAAGCTTTCTTT

v_gene: TRBV29-1
abundance: .
d_gene: .
j_gene: TRBJ1-1
CDR3aa: CSVGTAVNTEAFF
CDR3nt: TGCAGCGTTGGGACAGCCGTGAACACTGAAGCTTTCTTT

v_gene: TRBV20-1
abundance: .
d_gene: .
j_gene: TRBJ1-3
CDR3aa: CSAKARESSNTIYF
CDR3nt: TGCAGTGCTAAGGCCCGGGAATCCTCTAACACCATATATTTT

v_gene: TRBV6-5
abundance: .
d_gene: .
j_gene: TRBJ2-1
CDR3aa: CASSSIGTQNNEQFF
CDR3nt: TGTGCCAGCAGTTCAATCGGGACACAAAACAATGAGCAGTTCTTC

v_gene: TRBV6-2/TRBV6-3
abundance: .
d_gene: TRBD1
j_gene: TRBJ1-1
CDR3aa: CAGSLQGATEAFF
CDR3nt: TGTGCCGGCAGTTTACAGGGGGCCACTGAAGCTTTCTTT

v_gene: TRBV28
abundance: .
d_gene: .
j_gene: TRBJ2-5
CDR3aa: CASSWALGRETQYF
CDR3nt: TGTGCCAGCAGTTGGGCCTTGGGGCGAGAGACCCAGTACTTC

v_gene: TRBV28
abundance: .
d_gene: TRBD1
j_gene: TRBJ1-3
CDR3aa: CASSRQDRAGNTIYF
CDR3nt: TGTGCCAGCAGTCGACAGGACAGGGCTGGAAACACCATATATTTT

v_gene: TRBV5-4
abundance: .
d_gene: .
j_gene: TRBJ2-7
CDR3aa: CASSLVQGGKHEQYF
CDR3nt: TGTGCCAGCAGCTTGGTTCAGGGGGGAAAACACGAGCAGTACTTC

v_gene: TRBV29-1
abundance: .
d_gene: .
j_gene: TRBJ1-1
CDR3aa: CSVVDFRDARGITEAFF
CDR3nt: TGCAGCGTTGTGGACTTCCGGGACGCCAGGGGTATCACTGAAGCTTTCTTT

v_gene: TRBV20-1
abundance: .
d_gene: .
j_gene: TRBJ1-2
CDR3aa: CSARGDGGVSGYTF
CDR3nt: TGCAGTGCTAGAGGAGACGGGGGCGTAAGTGGCTACACCTTC

v_gene: TRBV7-2
abundance: once
d_gene: .
j_gene: TRBJ2-1
CDR3aa: CASSPQGSYNEQFF
CDR3nt: TGTGCCAGCAGCCCACAGGGCTCCTACAATGAGCAGTTCTTC

v_gene: TRBV6-2/TRBV6-3
abundance: .
d_gene: .
j_gene: TRBJ2-2
CDR3aa: CASAPVRNTGELFF
CDR3nt: TGTGCCAGCGCCCCCGTGCGGAACACCGGGGAGCTGTTTTTT

v_gene: TRBV20-1
abundance: .
d_gene: .
j_gene: TRBJ2-5
CDR3aa: CSARPSQETQYF
CDR3nt: TGCAGTGCTAGACCTAGCCAAGAGACCCAGTACTTC

v_gene: TRBV20-1
abundance: .
d_gene: .
j_gene: TRBJ2-7
CDR3aa: CSASPTGISYEQYF
CDR3nt: TGCAGTGCTAGCCCCACCGGGATCTCCTACGAGCAGTACTTC

v_gene: TRBV7-2
abundance: .
d_gene: TRBD2
j_gene: TRBJ2-3
CDR3aa: CASTLRGRSTDTQYF
CDR3nt: TGTGCCAGCACCCTTCGCGGGAGAAGCACAGATACGCAGTATTTT

v_gene: TRBV4-3
abundance: .
d_gene: .
j_gene: TRBJ1-1
CDR3aa: CASSERHFTGLNTEAFF
CDR3nt: TGCGCCAGCAGTGAAAGACACTTCACGGGGTTGAACACTGAAGCTTTCTTT

v_gene: TRBV7-2
abundance: .
d_gene: TRBD2
j_gene: TRBJ2-7
CDR3aa: CASCSGGSYEQYF
CDR3nt: TGTGCCAGCTGTTCGGGGGGGTCCTACGAGCAGTACTTC

v_gene: TRBV6-2/TRBV6-3
abundance: .
d_gene: TRBD1
j_gene: TRBJ1-5
CDR3aa: CASKDRNSNQPQHF
CDR3nt: TGTGCCAGCAAGGACAGGAATAGCAATCAGCCCCAGCATTTT

v_gene: TRBV29-1
abundance: .
d_gene: .
j_gene: TRBJ2-7
CDR3aa: CSVVLQGRAYEQYF
CDR3nt: TGCAGTGTAGTACTTCAGGGTAGGGCCTACGAGCAGTACTTC

v_gene: TRBV6-5
abundance: .
d_gene: .
j_gene: TRBJ1-5
CDR3aa: CASSYGQYNQPQHF
CDR3nt: TGTGCCAGCAGTTACGGACAGTACAATCAGCCCCAGCATTTT

v_gene: TRBV10-3
abundance: .
d_gene: .
j_gene: TRBJ2-7
CDR3aa: CAIRGQSEQYF
CDR3nt: TGTGCCATCAGAGGACAGTCCGAGCAGTACTTC

v_gene: TRBV5-1
abundance: .
d_gene: .
j_gene: TRBJ1-1
CDR3aa: CASSQVSSNTEAFF
CDR3nt: TGCGCCAGCAGCCAGGTCTCGTCGAACACTGAAGCTTTCTTT

v_gene: TRBV11-2
abundance: .
d_gene: .
j_gene: TRBJ1-1
CDR3aa: CASSLDIRGTEAFF
CDR3nt: TGTGCCAGCAGCTTAGATATCCGGGGCACTGAAGCTTTCTTT

v_gene: TRBV6-1
abundance: .
d_gene: TRBD1
j_gene: TRBJ2-5
CDR3aa: CASSGSGTGGETQYF
CDR3nt: TGTGCCAGCAGTGGCTCCGGGACAGGGGGAGAGACCCAGTACTTC

v_gene: TRBV15
abundance: .
d_gene: .
j_gene: TRBJ2-3
CDR3aa: CATSRDLGDTDTQYF
CDR3nt: TGTGCCACCAGCAGAGATCTTGGGGACACAGATACGCAGTATTTT

v_gene: TRBV20-1
abundance: .
d_gene: .
j_gene: TRBJ2-1
CDR3aa: CSAIPFSVDFYNEQFF
CDR3nt: TGCAGTGCTATCCCTTTTAGCGTCGATTTTTACAATGAGCAGTTCTTC

v_gene: TRBV11-2
abundance: .
d_gene: .
j_gene: TRBJ2-5
CDR3aa: CASSLDRAPETQYF
CDR3nt: TGTGCCAGCAGCTTAGACCGGGCCCCTGAGACCCAGTACTTC

v_gene: TRBV4-3
abundance: .
d_gene: .
j_gene: TRBJ2-2
CDR3aa: CASSQERSRVNTGELFF
CDR3nt: TGCGCCAGCAGCCAAGAACGTTCCCGGGTGAACACCGGGGAGCTGTTTTTT

v_gene: TRBV7-2
abundance: .
d_gene: .
j_gene: TRBJ2-5
CDR3aa: CASSQWGWGETQYF
CDR3nt: TGTGCCAGCAGCCAATGGGGATGGGGTGAGACCCAGTACTTC

v_gene: TRBV9
abundance: .
d_gene: TRBD1
j_gene: TRBJ1-1
CDR3aa: CASSVIEGQMNTEAFF
CDR3nt: TGTGCCAGCAGCGTCATTGAGGGACAGATGAACACTGAAGCTTTCTTT

v_gene: TRBV7-2
abundance: .
d_gene: .
j_gene: TRBJ1-5
CDR3aa: CASSFMGLLNQPQHF
CDR3nt: TGTGCCAGCAGCTTTATGGGGCTACTCAATCAGCCCCAGCATTTT

v_gene: TRBV6-5
abundance: .
d_gene: .
j_gene: TRBJ2-3
CDR3aa: CASSYKSAYTDTQYF
CDR3nt: TGTGCCAGCAGTTACAAGTCAGCTTACACAGATACGCAGTATTTT

v_gene: TRBV19
abundance: .
d_gene: .
j_gene: TRBJ1-1
CDR3aa: CATIFRTEAFF
CDR3nt: TGTGCCACCATCTTTAGGACTGAAGCTTTCTTT

v_gene: TRBV4-3
abundance: .
d_gene: .
j_gene: TRBJ1-2
CDR3aa: CASSQDPTPNYGYTF
CDR3nt: TGCGCCAGCAGCCAAGACCCGACACCTAACTATGGCTACACCTTC